The clone carrying this TCR beta chain was recorded at least ten times. The read halts 3 residues ahead of the CDR3 end, with the missing end drawn from the germline J gene. The data stem from a study of T cell clonality in common variable immunodeficiency. From germline, CDR1 is DFQATT and CDR2 SNEGSKA (reference sequence). V lost 6 bases and J 6 bases, leaving 15 bases between the germline ends. The CDR3 runs to 13 residues. TCRdb keeps only in-frame clones here, not all; method: immunoSEQ multiplex PCR. The sample has about 81,000 clones, none seen only once; the top ten hold approximately 0.8%. This TCR was recovered from a person between 18 and 70 years old in good health. Material: peripheral blood mononuclear cells. The chain carries TRBV20-1 and TRBJ1-5, with no clear D. CDR3 amino acids: CSAPLEPGQPQHF. The part of the CDR3 DNA that was read is TGCAGTGCCCCCTTAGAACCGGGTCAGCCC.